Below, one TCR beta chain is given with its context. Its target is unknown. This sample was included in a study of identical twins. Whole-study results and caveats: Shared out-of-frame alpha sequences (those common to twins) showed excess low generation probability. The presence of invariant MAIT and iNKT cells could partly confound analyses of zero-insertion sequences.

Germline V gene sequence: CDR1 DFQATT, CDR2 SNEGSKA (reference sequence). The CDR3 is made up of 14 amino acids. V was cut by 5 bases and J by 2 bases, with 14 bases left in between. Healthy Caucasians, and only they, were the donors. TCRdb recomputed calls from the 5' RACE reads with MiXCR, one row per CDR3 protein. The repertoire consists of 1.5 million to 2 million distinct CDR3 sequences, with 32% occurring once and the leading ten covering around 0.3%. The chain carries TRBV20-1 and TRBJ2-3, with D perhaps TRBD2 (6 bases). The sequenced material came from cord blood. The sequence was obtained from a newborn girl in good health. CDR3 nucleotide sequence: TGCAGTGCTCACCCGGGGGTTCCCACAGATACGCAGTATTTT. It translates to CSAHPGVPTDTQYF.